The TCR beta chain under discussion was sequenced for a study of molecular identifiers for immune sequencing clone quantification. TCRdb processed the PCR reads anew with MiXCR; each CDR3 protein has one entry. The sample includes roughly 630,000 distinct CDR3 sequences, less than 30% seen only once; the top ten take about 0.84%. Germline CDR1 and CDR2: SQVTM and ANQGSEA. Trimming took 3 bases from V and 2 from J, leaving 8 bases between them. The length of the CDR3 is 13 residues. The sequence derives from a human donor in good health. Some libraries in this study had Jurkat cell RNA spiked in. The sequenced sample consisted of naive CD8+ T cells from blood, with Jurkat cell RNA spiked in. As to subset: FACS-sorted CD8+CD4-CCR7+CD45RA+ naive T cells. The rearrangement uses TRBV29-1 and TRBJ2-1; a possible D gene is TRBD1 (5 bases). CDR3 loop: CSVDSGTYNEQFF. CDR3 nucleotides: TGCAGCGTTGATTCAGGGACCTACAATGAGCAGTTCTTC.